The 14 T cell receptor beta chains below were found in one sample sequenced in a study of blood T cell repertoires in COVID-19 (dated by TCRdb to about 2020). Library creation used the immunoSEQ multiplex PCR assay. TCRdb obtained this table from immuneACCESS and retained in-frame rearrangements with V and J assigned. These tables miss some clones; where compared with another copy, unresolved V genes account for less than half of the shortfall, and the remainder is unexplained. This sample comprises about 240,000 clones, roughly nine tenths of them detected only once. The biggest ten clones account for around 6.5% of the sample. Specimen: peripheral blood. These receptors came from a man in his fifties or sixties with acute or convalescent COVID-19.

This clone was counted a few times. The V call is TRBV6-1, the J call TRBJ2-7, with D maybe TRBD2 (6 bases). The V gene lost 3 bases and the J gene lost 5 bases, with 11 bases spanning the gap. Germline V gene data show CDR1 as MNHNS and CDR2 as SASEGT. The CDR3 is 13 amino acids. CDR3 protein: CASSERLVNEQYF. CDR3 nucleotide sequence: TGTGCCAGCAGTGAGCGACTAGTGAACGAGCAGTACTTC.

CDR3 region: CAISEPARPNTEAFF. In nucleotides, the CDR3 is TGTGCCATCAGTGAACCAGCGAGGCCGAACACTGAAGCTTTCTTT. The J gene is TRBJ1-1, the V gene TRBV10-3; D remains unclear. V lost 3 bases, J lost 1 base, and 12 bases lay in between. Germline loops: CDR1 ENHRY, CDR2 SYGVKD. The CDR3 extends over 15 amino acids.

V usage is TRBV4-3 and J usage is TRBJ2-3, with 7 bases lining up with TRBD2. This CDR3 spans 17 amino acids. Germline V gene lookup returns CDR1 LGHNA and CDR2 YSLEER. The V and J ends lost 1 base and 1 base, in that order; junction bases with no gene match: 8. Written as DNA, the CDR3 is TGCGCCAGCAGCCAAGGATCAAGTCTAGCGGGCACAGATACGCAGTATTTT. It is translated as CASSQGSSLAGTDTQYF.

V is TRBV6-5 and J is TRBJ1-6; weak D call: TRBD1 (6 bases). Germline CDR1 is MNHEY and CDR2 is SVGAGI. CDR3 length: 15 amino acids. Trimming removed 6 bases from V and 3 bases from J, with 12 bases in between. Written as DNA, the CDR3 is TGTGCCAGCAGCTATGGACAGCGCTATAATTCACCCCTCCACTTT. Translated, it gives CASSYGQRYNSPLHF.

This clone occurred once. The V call is TRBV30, the J call TRBJ2-2; the D gene is possibly TRBD1 (6 bases). The CDR3 runs to 13 residues. V dropped 1 base and J dropped 6 bases, with 9 bases sitting between them. CDR1 and CDR2 (germline): GTSNPN, SVGIG (reference sequence). The CDR3 region is CAWSGQAPGELFF. CDR3 DNA: TGTGCCTGGAGTGGACAGGCACCCGGGGAGCTGTTTTTT.

This chain uses TRBV7-9 with TRBJ1-2; D is perhaps TRBD1 (5 bases). The germline V and J ends were trimmed by 4 bases and 8 bases, with 17 bases remaining between them. This CDR3 has 14 residues. Germline CDR1 is SEHNR and CDR2 is FQNEAQ (reference sequence). CDR3 region: CASSSSRGSRGYTF. CDR3 DNA sequence: TGTGCCAGCAGCTCCTCGCGGGGCTCAAGAGGCTACACCTTC. The full variable domain, in which reference TRBV7-9 and TRBJ1-2 provide the parts outside the CDR3, is DTGVSQNPRHKITKRGQNVTFRCDPISEHNRLYWYRQTLGQGPEFLTYFQNEAQLEKSRLLSDRFSAERPKGSFSTLEIQRTEQGDSAMYLCASSSSRGSRGYTFGSGTRLTVV.

The rearrangement uses TRBV6-4 and TRBJ2-1, with 7 bases aligning to TRBD1. This CDR3 comprises 15 residues. Germline CDR1 MRHNA, CDR2 SNTAGT. The J segment lost 3 bases and the V segment lost 8 bases, leaving 10 bases of the junction unmatched. The CDR3 protein is CASSVSQGDYNEQFF. The CDR3 DNA reads TGTGCCAGCTCAGTTTCCCAGGGGGACTACAATGAGCAGTTCTTC.

This chain connects TRBV5-8 to TRBJ2-7; D possibly corresponds to TRBD1 (5 bases). Germline V gene sequence: CDR1 SGHTS, CDR2 YDEGEE. Deletions cut 0 bases from V and 8 bases from J, with 24 bases between. The CDR3 consists of 17 residues. The CDR3 nucleotides read TGTGCCAGCAGCTTGGTGGGGCTACAGGCGGCAACCCCCAAGCAGTACTTC. Translation: CASSLVGLQAATPKQYF.

The V and J genes are TRBV11-3 and TRBJ2-1, with 7 nucleotides matching TRBD2. Trimming at V came to 4 bases and at J to 4 bases, leaving 10 bases not matched to a gene. This CDR3 spans 16 amino acids. From germline, CDR1 is SGHNT and CDR2 YENEEA. The CDR3 DNA is TGTGCCAGCAGCTCTACCCATGCGGGGGTGTACAATGAGCAGTTCTTC. Translating gives CASSSTHAGVYNEQFF.

V gene TRBV7-3 combines with J gene TRBJ1-2; 7 bases agree with TRBD1. Trimming cost V 5 bases and J 4 bases; bases outside gene matches: 7. CDR3 length: 14 residues. Germline V lookup: CDR1 SGHTA, CDR2 FQGTGA. CDR3 bases: TGTGCCAGCAGCCCCCGGACAGGAGTCTATGGCTACACCTTC. This codes for CASSPRTGVYGYTF.

In nucleotides, the CDR3 is TGCGCCAGCAGCTTGGAGAGACAGGGCTACGAGCAGTACTTC. Translated: CASSLERQGYEQYF. The V gene is TRBV5-1, the J gene TRBJ2-7; 7 bases fit TRBD1. The J segment lost 3 bases and the V segment lost 0 bases, leaving 3 bases of the junction unmatched. Germline CDR1 reads SGHRS; CDR2 reads YFSETQ. The CDR3 has 14 amino acids.

The chain couples TRBV13 to TRBJ2-2; 10 bases match TRBD2. V lost 1 base to trimming and J lost 6 bases; unmatched junction nucleotides: 5. Germline CDR1 PRHDT, CDR2 FYEKMQ (reference sequence). This CDR3 has 16 amino acids. The CDR3: CASSLVPSGSPGELFF. CDR3 coding DNA: TGTGCCAGCAGCTTAGTGCCTAGCGGGAGTCCCGGGGAGCTGTTTTTT.

This clone occurred once. The chain recombines TRBV6-5 with TRBJ1-1; a weak D match, TRBD1 (5 bases). CDR3 length: 12 residues. The germline V and J ends were trimmed by 8 bases and 5 bases, with 12 bases remaining between them. Germline CDR1 is MNHEY and CDR2 is SVGAGI. CDR3 amino acids: CASGPGSTEAFF. As DNA, the CDR3 is TGTGCCAGCGGGCCAGGGTCTACTGAAGCTTTCTTT.

The gene calls are TRBV6-1 and TRBJ2-2; D call uncertain. The CDR3 is 16 residues long. Germline V gene lookup returns CDR1 MNHNS and CDR2 SASEGT. The V end lost 2 bases, the J end lost 1 base, and 11 bases lay between the germline ends. This CDR3 is CASSEWIPGNTGELFF. Written as DNA, the CDR3 is TGTGCCAGCAGTGAATGGATTCCAGGGAACACCGGGGAGCTGTTTTTT.